Described below is a single T cell receptor (beta chain) sequence and its context. Its antigen is not identified. The sample belongs to a study of T cell responses to AZD1222 COVID-19 vaccine. Losses at the gene ends were 0 bases for V and 7 bases for J; bases not matched to a gene: 4. The germline V gene has CDR1 SGHKS and CDR2 YYEKEE (reference sequence). The CDR3 is 15 amino acids. The study, taken as a whole, reports: Spike as a whole was targeted by vaccine-associated CD4 TCRs, dominant at 160-218 and 743-854. Reportedly, nearly half of unique spike TCRs recognized epitopes outside B.1.351/B.1.1.7 mutations. Vaccination with two AZD1222 doses was followed by a rise in Spike-specific TCR breadth and depth.

Here immunoSEQ multiplex PCR was the method, and the copy in TCRdb shows in-frame clones only, minus some. Of approximately 130,000 clones in the sample, over 85% were seen once. The sequences come from peripheral blood, collected on day 0 of AZD1222 vaccination. The chain recombines TRBV5-5 with TRBJ1-5, with TRBD1 matching over 10 bases. The clonotype was recovered from an adult in good health. The CDR3 loop is CASSLAGQGFQPQHF. The CDR3 DNA follows: TGTGCCAGCAGCTTGGCGGGACAGGGGTTCCAGCCCCAGCATTTT.